The clone carrying this T cell receptor beta chain was detected only a few times. The antigen is unknown. Germline values: CDR1 SNHLY, CDR2 FYNNEI. Deletions cut 8 bases from V and 0 bases from J, with 22 bases between. The CDR3 is 17 amino acids. The data derive from a study of cytomegalovirus exposure and HLA in healthy donors. About the research overall: Assignment to the Caucasian-associated ancestry cluster applied to over 70% of the roughly 420 genotyped donors.

Study-wide results and limits: Common viral pathogens seemed, in a later analysis, to connect with several of the most significant clusters. Reportedly, a later analysis found an Asian-associated ancestry cluster had fewer N-insertions than the approximately 640-donor mean.

The PCR made use of 60 Vbeta and 13 Jbeta primers. The authors' processing: A follow-up analysis tallied tens of millions of unique TCR beta chains, some 11 million shared. Produced via immunoSEQ multiplex PCR; TCRdb's table is partial and in-frame only. V, J and clone size reflect that table, while D and trimming were determined from the DNA. The sample has tens of thousands of clones; about 78% are singletons. Sequenced sample: PBMCs. This chain uses TRBV2 with TRBJ1-1; a weak D match, TRBD1 (5 bases). This clonotype was obtained from a woman aged 40 to 50 in good health and CMV-seropositive. The CDR3 loop is CASRGIRGMTMNTEAFF. In DNA form, the CDR3 reads TGTGCCAGCCGGGGGATACGAGGGATGACGATGAACACTGAAGCTTTCTTT.